The 19 T cell receptor beta chains reported below all come from one sample, sequenced in a study of graft-versus-host responses after intestinal transplantation. What these receptors recognize is not known. Assay used: immunoSEQ multiplex PCR; TCRdb lists only in-frame clones, some missing. The table has roughly 90,000 clones, 75% to 95% seen once; the top ten hold approximately 0.3%. The material sequenced was unstimulated CD4+ T cells sorted from spleen or lymph node cells, taken before transplant. The source is a human donor who was the organ donor for an intestinal transplant.

The chain uses TRBV10-3 and TRBJ1-4, with no clear D. CDR3 length equals 13 residues. CDR1 is ENHRY and CDR2 is SYGVKD in the germline V gene. V lost 10 bases and J 0 bases, leaving 9 bases between the germline ends. CDR3: CASGGATNEKLFF. As DNA, the CDR3 is TGTGCCAGCGGCGGGGCAACTAATGAAAAACTGTTTTTT.

CDR3 bases: TGTGCCAGCAGTTCACAGGTCTTCAACGTCCTGACTTTC. This gives the protein CASSSQVFNVLTF. The V call is TRBV6-5, the J call TRBJ2-6, with D possibly matching TRBD1 (5 bases). CDR1 is MNHEY and CDR2 is SVGAGI in the germline V gene. This CDR3 is built from 13 residues. Trimming left V 4 bases short and J 9 bases short, with 10 bases between.

V usage is TRBV5-5 and J usage is TRBJ2-7, with 9 bases matching TRBD1. The CDR3 spans 16 residues. Losses at the gene ends were 4 bases for V and 4 bases for J; bases not matched to a gene: 12. The germline V gene has CDR1 SGHKS and CDR2 YYEKEE (reference sequence). The CDR3 DNA sequence: TGTGCCAGCAGCCTGGAAATTGGGACAGGGTCTTACGAGCAGTACTTC. Its protein is CASSLEIGTGSYEQYF.

The CDR3 DNA follows: TGTGCCAGCAGCTCCCGGACTAGCGGGAGGGATGAGCAGTTCTTC. Translation gives CASSSRTSGRDEQFF. This sequence joins TRBV7-3 and TRBJ2-1; 15 bases line up with TRBD2. Per germline, CDR1 SGHTA and CDR2 FQGTGA. This CDR3 has 15 residues. The V segment lost 4 bases and the J segment 8 bases; nucleotides outside the gene matches: 3.

This chain links TRBV5-1 with TRBJ1-5; the match to TRBD1 covers 10 bases. With V trimmed by 3 bases and J by 3 bases, 3 bases remained unmatched. Germline V CDR1 and CDR2: SGHRS, YFSETQ. This CDR3 has 15 residues. CDR3 in amino acids: CASSSGTGDNQPQHF. The CDR3 DNA sequence: TGCGCCAGCAGCTCCGGGACAGGGGACAATCAGCCCCAGCATTTT.

The chain carries TRBV6-1 and TRBJ2-3; 8 nucleotides match TRBD2. V gave up 3 bases and J gave up 15 bases; unmatched junction bases: 8. The V gene's germline CDR1 is MNHNS and CDR2 SASEGT. The CDR3 is 12 residues long. Here the CDR3 DNA reads TGTGCCAGCAGTGAGTCTAGCGGGTACCCATATTTT. Its protein product is CASSESSGYPYF.

The chain carries TRBV7-2 and TRBJ2-1; weak D call: TRBD2 (5 bases). CDR3 length: 14 residues. The germline V gene has CDR1 SGHTA and CDR2 FQGNSA. V dropped 5 bases and J dropped 4 bases, with 12 bases sitting between them. Written as DNA, the CDR3 is TGTGCCAGCAGCCCCGACATAGCGTACAATGAGCAGTTCTTC. This gives the protein CASSPDIAYNEQFF. Full variable domain (missing parts from reference TRBV7-2 and TRBJ2-1): GAGVSQSPSNKVTEKGKDVELRCDPISGHTALYWYRQSLGQGLEFLIYFQGNSAPDKSGLPSDRFSAERTGGSVSTLTIQRTQQEDSAVYLCASSPDIAYNEQFFGPGTRLTVL.

This chain links TRBV5-6 with TRBJ1-1; no clear D gene. Germline V gives CDR1 SGHDT, CDR2 YYEEEE. The CDR3 sequence is 15 residues long. The V gene lost 2 bases and the J gene lost 2 bases, with 13 bases spanning the gap. DNA for the CDR3: TGTGCCAGCAGCTTCGGTACTGGAGATAACACTGAAGCTTTCTTT. Protein product: CASSFGTGDNTEAFF.

This clone appeared a few times. The chain carries TRBV4-1 and TRBJ2-2, with a weak D call TRBD1 (5 bases). Germline loops: CDR1 MGHRA, CDR2 YSYEKL. V dropped 4 bases and J dropped 1 base, with 13 bases sitting between them. This CDR3 spans 16 amino acids. In nucleotides, the CDR3 is TGCGCCAGCAGCCGTCCAGGGAAAAGGAACACCGGGGAGCTGTTTTTT. Protein: CASSRPGKRNTGELFF.

V gene TRBV28 combines with J gene TRBJ2-5; TRBD2 is a possible D gene (7 bases). The germline V and J ends were trimmed by 4 bases and 3 bases, with 18 bases remaining between them. The germline CDR1 and CDR2 sequences are MDHEN and SYDVKM. CDR3 length: 16 amino acids. The CDR3 loop is CASSSGAGTLEETQYF. CDR3 DNA sequence: TGTGCCAGCAGTTCCGGAGCGGGGACACTCGAAGAGACCCAGTACTTC.

The chain is built from TRBV6-1 and TRBJ1-5; D call uncertain. V lost 1 base and J 7 bases, leaving 8 bases between the germline ends. The CDR3 loop spans 13 amino acids. Germline V gene lookup returns CDR1 MNHNS and CDR2 SASEGT. The CDR3 DNA follows: TGTGCCAGCAGTGAAGATCCTTTACAGCCCCAGCATTTT. Residues: CASSEDPLQPQHF.

The chain carries TRBV19 and TRBJ2-2; TRBD2 might be the D (5 bases). V was pared by 2 bases and J by 4 bases, with 17 bases between. The CDR3 has 17 residues. Germline-derived CDR1 and CDR2 are LNHDA and SQIVND (reference sequence). CDR3 in amino acids: CASSIRLGQAGTGELFF. Written as DNA, the CDR3 is TGTGCCAGTAGTATACGATTGGGCCAGGCGGGCACCGGGGAGCTGTTTTTT.

About this clone itself: Different DNA sequences within this sample yield the same CDR3. CDR3 sequence: CASSLRGGMNTEAFF. CDR3 in DNA: TGTGCCAGCAGCTTAAGGGGAGGCATGAACACTGAAGCTTTCTTT. The gene calls are TRBV7-3 and TRBJ1-1; D unclear. The germline V gene encodes CDR1 SGHTA and CDR2 FQGTGA. This CDR3 is built from 15 residues. The V end was cut by 1 base, the J end by 0 bases, with 9 bases between.

In DNA, the CDR3 is TGCAGCGTTGAAAAACTAGCGGGGGGGCTGGGCGAGCAGTACTTC. Amino acid sequence: CSVEKLAGGLGEQYF. The rearrangement uses TRBV29-1 and TRBJ2-7, with 13 nucleotides matching TRBD2. Germline CDR1 is SQVTM and CDR2 is ANQGSEA. The V gene end was trimmed by 2 bases and the J gene end by 6 bases; junction bases not matched to a gene: 7. The CDR3 is made up of 15 amino acids.

The genes are TRBV4-1 and TRBJ1-2; D is uncertain. The V end was cut by 1 base, the J end by 3 bases, with 18 bases between. CDR1 MGHRA and CDR2 YSYEKL come from the germline V gene. This CDR3 comprises 17 residues. The chain's CDR3 is CASSQVGRAARHYGYTF. The CDR3 nucleotides read TGCGCCAGCAGCCAAGTGGGGAGGGCAGCGCGACACTATGGCTACACCTTC.

The chain employs TRBV7-2 and TRBJ1-2; TRBD1 might be the D (5 bases). CDR1 SGHTA and CDR2 FQGNSA come from the germline V gene. CDR3 length equals 14 residues. Trimming took 3 bases from V and 10 from J, leaving 18 bases between them. CDR3 protein: CASSLTGERNAYTF. DNA of the CDR3: TGTGCCAGCAGCTTGACGGGGGAGAGGAACGCCTACACCTTC. The variable domain in full, with the rest retrieved from reference TRBV7-2 and TRBJ1-2, is GAGVSQSPSNKVTEKGKDVELRCDPISGHTALYWYRQSLGQGLEFLIYFQGNSAPDKSGLPSDRFSAERTGGSVSTLTIQRTQQEDSAVYLCASSLTGERNAYTFGSGTRLTVV.

The CDR3 is CASSLTSGTSYEQYF. CDR3 coding DNA: TGTGCCAGCAGCTTAACTAGCGGCACCTCCTACGAGCAGTACTTC. V is TRBV11-1 and J is TRBJ2-7, with TRBD2 matching over 8 bases. The trim removed 2 bases at V and 0 bases at J, leaving 3 bases unmatched. CDR3 length: 15 residues. The germline CDR1 and CDR2 sequences are SGHAT and FQDESV (reference sequence).

This chain uses TRBV2 with TRBJ1-3; a weak D match, TRBD1 (6 bases). This CDR3 contains 18 residues. The V gene's germline CDR1 is SNHLY and CDR2 FYNNEI. The V and J ends lost 1 base and 5 bases respectively, with 21 bases between them. CDR3 sequence (DNA): TGTGCCAGCAGTGAAGGACCCGGGACAAACTATGGGCGAAACACCATATATTTT. This translates into CASSEGPGTNYGRNTIYF.

This chain's CDR3 is CSTAEEYEQYF. DNA of the CDR3: TGCAGCACCGCGGAAGAATACGAGCAGTACTTC. V usage is TRBV29-1 and J usage is TRBJ2-7, with D uncertain. Trimming took 8 bases from V and 4 from J, leaving 12 bases between them. CDR1 is SQVTM and CDR2 is ANQGSEA in the germline V gene. This CDR3 has 11 amino acids.